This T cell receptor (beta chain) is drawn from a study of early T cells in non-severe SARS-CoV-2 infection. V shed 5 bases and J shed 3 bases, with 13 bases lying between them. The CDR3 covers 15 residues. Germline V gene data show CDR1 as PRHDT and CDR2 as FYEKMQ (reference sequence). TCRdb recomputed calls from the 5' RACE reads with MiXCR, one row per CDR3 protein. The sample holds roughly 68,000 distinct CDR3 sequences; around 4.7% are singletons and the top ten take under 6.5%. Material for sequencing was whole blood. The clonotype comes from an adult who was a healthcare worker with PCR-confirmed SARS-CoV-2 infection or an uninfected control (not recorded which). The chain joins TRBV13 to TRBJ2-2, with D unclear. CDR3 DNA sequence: TGTGCCAGCAGCCACTGGGCTCCTTACACCGGGGAGCTGTTTTTT. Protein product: CASSHWAPYTGELFF.